This is a list of T cell receptor beta chains from one sample in a study of cytomegalovirus exposure and HLA in healthy donors. The protocol was immunoSEQ multiplex PCR, while the TCRdb copy is restricted to in-frame clones and leaves out a portion. This sample's table reports about 76,000 clones. The sample taken for sequencing was PBMCs. These receptors were collected from a woman aged 40 to 50 in good health and CMV-seropositive. The CDR3 runs from the conserved cysteine through the conserved F or W.

j_call v_call cdr3_length cdr3_aa
TRBJ1-2 TRBV6-5 13 CASQRDRLGGYTF
TRBJ1-2 TRBV6-1 13 CASSFTENYGYTF
TRBJ2-3 TRBV28 14 CASSFSRGTDTQYF
TRBJ1-4 TRBV18 12 CASSPRGEKLFF
TRBJ2-3 TRBV11-1 15 CASSHSGPGADTQYF
TRBJ2-3 TRBV6-4 13 CASSTGGTDTQYF
TRBJ2-7 TRBV7-9 14 CASSSPPRTYEQYF
TRBJ2-7 TRBV27 16 CASSPFSGTGFYEQYF
TRBJ1-2 TRBV28 14 CASSPLTGIGGYTF
TRBJ1-5 TRBV9 14 CASSAGQINQPQHF
TRBJ2-2 TRBV28 16 CASSFQGAPNTGELFF
TRBJ2-7 TRBV28 17 CASSLSGGSTVSYEQYF
TRBJ1-2 TRBV6-5 13 CASSRKANYGYTF
TRBJ1-1 TRBV6-1 13 CASRAGLRTEAFF
TRBJ1-2 TRBV10-3 17 CAISDFGSASLEDSYTF
TRBJ2-3 TRBV4-1 16 CASSRVGLAHTDTQYF
TRBJ2-1 TRBV4-1 19 CASSHPVGGADRTYNEQFF
TRBJ1-2 TRBV19 15 CASSIQGTSNYGYTF
TRBJ1-1 TRBV6-5 12 CARRTGILEAFF
TRBJ2-7 TRBV25-1 15 CASSEYFQGVHEQYF
TRBJ1-2 TRBV10-3 20 CAISGSKTRTGGGNYYGYTF
TRBJ2-3 TRBV6-1 15 CASSEAVGGTDTQYF
TRBJ2-2 TRBV7-3 16 CASSSIAGTNTGELFF
TRBJ2-1 TRBV28 19 CASSSFDPTGTSRFNEQFF
TRBJ1-5 TRBV2 13 CASGRLQDQPQHF
TRBJ2-3 TRBV6-4 13 CASSESSTDTQYF
TRBJ2-5 TRBV9 13 CASSVGQKETQYF
TRBJ1-2 TRBV9 15 CASSPRQGGNYGYTF
TRBJ1-1 TRBV7-6 14 CASSLGGVNTEAFF
TRBJ2-5 TRBV5-6 14 CASSWTSGRGTQYF
TRBJ1-5 TRBV19 13 CASSNRRDQPQHF
TRBJ2-7 TRBV6-6 12 CASSAGGYEQYF
TRBJ1-2 TRBV6-6 13 CASSVTAYYGYTF
TRBJ1-1 TRBV14 15 CASSQWGTGYTEAFF
TRBJ2-5 TRBV19 14 CASSIEGQRQTQYF
TRBJ2-7 TRBV6-5 14 CASSYGTSGYEQYF
TRBJ1-5 TRBV5-5 14 CASSSAGGNQPQHF
TRBJ2-3 TRBV7-9 14 CASSPLTGTDTQYF
TRBJ2-5 TRBV5-1 16 CASSGDSGGGGATQYF
TRBJ2-5 TRBV4-2 17 CASSPGTSGGGSETQYF
TRBJ2-3 TRBV6-5 12 CASRALWDTQYF
TRBJ2-7 TRBV27 15 CASSLSTLTAHEQYF
TRBJ2-5 TRBV25-1 12 CASSDTRDTQYF
TRBJ1-1 TRBV27 13 CASQGGVNTEAFF
TRBJ1-1 TRBV5-1 15 CASSPDGQSNTEAFF
NA TRBV7-6 13 CASTPGSDYEQYF
TRBJ2-5 TRBV25-1 12 CANPDRGETQYF